Below, 8 T cell receptor beta chains from the same sample are listed, as sequenced in a study of T cell changes during pregnancy in multiple sclerosis. The data were produced by immunoSEQ multiplex PCR, yet TCRdb's version contains in-frame clones alone and is incomplete. The sample carries tens of thousands of clones, 92% recorded once. The sequences come from CD4+ T cells from peripheral blood mononuclear cells, collected in the second trimester of pregnancy. These receptors all stem from a female donor with multiple sclerosis, enrolled in a pregnancy study.

The chain couples TRBV27 to TRBJ2-5, with 8 positions matching TRBD2. The V segment lost 2 bases and the J segment 5 bases; nucleotides outside the gene matches: 7. The CDR3 is 15 amino acids. Germline values: CDR1 MNHEY, CDR2 SMNVEV (reference sequence). The CDR3 spells CASSLTGGRAETQYF. As DNA, the CDR3 is TGTGCCAGCAGTTTAACGGGAGGGCGAGCGGAGACCCAGTACTTC.

This clone appeared once. J is TRBJ1-2 and V is TRBV28, with no clear D. Germline CDR1 MDHEN, CDR2 SYDVKM. Trimming stripped 2 bases from V and 5 bases from J, with 12 bases between. The CDR3 is 14 amino acids. The CDR3 protein is CASSLRPEVYGYTF. DNA of the CDR3: TGTGCCAGCAGTTTACGGCCAGAGGTATATGGCTACACCTTC.

This clone was seen just once. J is TRBJ2-3 and V is TRBV18, with 9 positions matching TRBD2. Germline V lookup: CDR1 KGHSH, CDR2 LQKENI. This CDR3 region has 17 residues. Germline trimming cut 6 bases from V and 4 bases from J; bases unmatched to any gene: 14. CDR3 region: CASSPRGGTSLADTQYF. CDR3 in DNA: TGTGCCAGCTCCCCAAGGGGGGGGACTAGCCTCGCAGATACGCAGTATTTT.

The rearrangement uses TRBV6-4 and TRBJ2-2, with 7 bases identical to TRBD2. J gave up 7 bases and V 6 bases, and 14 bases lay outside the gene matches. Looked up from germline, CDR1 is MRHNA and CDR2 is SNTAGT. CDR3 length equals 16 residues. For the CDR3, the DNA is TGTGCCAGCAGCCGAATCCCACTAGCGCTGGACGGGGAGCTGTTTTTT. Protein product: CASSRIPLALDGELFF.

This chain links TRBV19 with TRBJ1-5, with unresolved D. V dropped 2 bases and J dropped 5 bases, with 7 bases sitting between them. Germline V gene lookup returns CDR1 LNHDA and CDR2 SQIVND (reference sequence). This CDR3 comprises 13 residues. CDR3 nucleotide sequence: TGTGCCAGTAGTATATCCACGGATCAGCCCCAGCATTTT. Protein sequence: CASSISTDQPQHF.

V gene TRBV7-8 combines with J gene TRBJ1-5; D gene uncertain. The germline V gene encodes CDR1 SGHVS and CDR2 FQNEAQ. The CDR3 contains 16 residues. Between the trimmed V and J ends, which lost 5 bases and 2 bases, there was a span of 16 bases. The CDR3 loop reads CASSDSPWLGNQPQHF. CDR3 DNA: TGTGCCAGCAGCGACTCGCCGTGGCTGGGCAATCAGCCCCAGCATTTT.

This sequence joins TRBV5-1 and TRBJ2-2; maybe TRBD2 (5 bases). This CDR3 region has 18 residues. Germline CDR1 is SGHRS and CDR2 is YFSETQ. V lost 1 base and J 3 bases, leaving 19 bases between the germline ends. In DNA form, the CDR3 reads TGCGCCAGCAGCTTGCTACGGGGTTTCGATCGGGACACCGGGGAGCTGTTTTTT. Protein sequence: CASSLLRGFDRDTGELFF.

The V gene is TRBV29-1, the J gene TRBJ2-3; 8 bases map to TRBD2. With 7 bases clipped from V and 6 bases from J, the junction kept 15 bases outside the gene matches. From germline, CDR1 is SQVTM and CDR2 ANQGSEA. The CDR3 runs 15 residues. The CDR3 nucleotides are TGCAGCGCCCGACGGTCGGGAGGGCCTACGGATACGCAGTATTTT. This sequence encodes CSARRSGGPTDTQYF.